This T cell receptor beta chain was captured in a study of T-cell memory formation after mild COVID-19. General study points: Among contracting clones, CD4+ were mainly CM/EM and CD8+ enriched in EMRA. Some clones that responded were present in memory (sampled pre-infection), which suggests cross-reactive memory joined.

CDR1 is LGHNA and CDR2 is YSLEER in the germline V gene. The CDR3 extends over 13 amino acids. The V end lost 3 bases, the J end lost 8 bases, and 10 bases lay between the germline ends. Using its own MiXCR run on the 5' RACE reads, TCRdb lists one record per CDR3 protein. The sample shows under 700,000 distinct CDR3 sequences, just over 20% of them seen only once. This clonotype occurred a few times. The antigen is unknown. Sequencing used PBMCs or a T cell subset sorted from them (not recorded which). The chain employs TRBV4-3 and TRBJ2-2; possibly TRBD2 for D (5 bases). This receptor was taken from an adult woman who had mild COVID-19 (a few samples of this study predate the infection). Cell type and time point are not known. The CDR3 DNA is TGCGCCAGCAGCCAGAGCGGACTGGGGGAGCTGTTTTTT. This translates into CASSQSGLGELFF.